This T cell receptor beta chain came from a study of T-cell memory formation after mild COVID-19. One entry per CDR3 protein, called by TCRdb with MiXCR from the 5' RACE reads. The sample has about 450,000 distinct CDR3 sequences, about a quarter seen once. The ends lost 3 bases at V and 3 bases at J; junction bases unmatched: 20. The CDR3 consists of 19 residues. Germline V gene lookup returns CDR1 SGHRS and CDR2 YFSETQ. Whole-study findings and limits: Contracting CD4+ clones were located mainly in CM and EM, and CD8+ clones in EMRA. Several responding clones turned up in pre-infection memory, indicating that cross-reactive memory may have taken part. Day 15 to 85 contractors were CD4/CD8 balanced; later expanders leaned CD4+.

This clonotype was detected only a few times. The antigen remains undetermined. The sequencing sample was made of PBMCs or a T cell subset sorted from them (not recorded which). The TCR originated in an adult woman who had mild COVID-19 (a few samples of this study predate the infection). Cell type and time point are not known. This chain uses TRBV5-1 with TRBJ1-2; 7 bases map to TRBD1. The CDR3 DNA reads as TGCGCCAGCAGCTCTAACCCTACCGGGACAGAGGGCCTATACTATGGCTACACCTTC. Encoded protein: CASSSNPTGTEGLYYGYTF.